This T cell receptor beta chain was identified during a study of T cells generated in artificial thymic organoids. For the study at large: Some experiments further sorted thymic T cells to remove CD4 immature single positive or double positive precursors. General observations from the study: Organoid-derived CD8 T cells had diversity comparable to thymic and blood naive cells.

TCRalpha and TCRbeta libraries were amplified separately by semi-nested PCR with TRAC or TRBC reverse primers. TCRdb itself ran the 5' RACE reads through MiXCR, one entry per CDR3 protein. The repertoire has fewer than 9,000 distinct CDR3 sequences, about a sixth of them found once; the top ten carry over 1.1%. The V gene lost 3 bases and the J gene lost 0 bases, with 8 bases spanning the gap. The CDR3 consists of 14 residues. CDR1 SEHNR and CDR2 FQNEAQ come from the germline V gene (reference sequence). This clonotype has ten or more counts. Its cognate antigen is unknown. This TCR derives from a human donor who gave cord blood stem cells for thymic organoid culture, a cardiac surgery patient who gave postnatal thymus, or a blood donor (not recorded which). Specimen: naive CD8+ T cells from the thymus. Subset noted: CD3+TCRalphabeta+CD8SP T cells; for blood, CD45RO-CCR7+ naive CD8+ T cells. This chain links TRBV7-9 with TRBJ1-2; D is undetermined. For the CDR3, the DNA is TGTGCCAGCAGCTTCAAAGGGCCTAACTATGGCTACACCTTC. Its translation is CASSFKGPNYGYTF.